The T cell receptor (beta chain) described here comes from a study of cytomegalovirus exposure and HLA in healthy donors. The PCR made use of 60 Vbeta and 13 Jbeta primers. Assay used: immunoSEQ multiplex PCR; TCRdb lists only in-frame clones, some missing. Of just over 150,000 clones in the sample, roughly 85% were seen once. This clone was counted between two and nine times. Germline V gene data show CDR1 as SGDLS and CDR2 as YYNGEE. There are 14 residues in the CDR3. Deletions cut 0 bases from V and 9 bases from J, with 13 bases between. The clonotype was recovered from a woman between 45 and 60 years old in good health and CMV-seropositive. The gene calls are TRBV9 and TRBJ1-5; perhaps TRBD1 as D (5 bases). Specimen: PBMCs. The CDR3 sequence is CASSVGGEGSPQHF. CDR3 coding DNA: TGTGCCAGCAGCGTAGGAGGGGAGGGATCGCCCCAGCATTTT.